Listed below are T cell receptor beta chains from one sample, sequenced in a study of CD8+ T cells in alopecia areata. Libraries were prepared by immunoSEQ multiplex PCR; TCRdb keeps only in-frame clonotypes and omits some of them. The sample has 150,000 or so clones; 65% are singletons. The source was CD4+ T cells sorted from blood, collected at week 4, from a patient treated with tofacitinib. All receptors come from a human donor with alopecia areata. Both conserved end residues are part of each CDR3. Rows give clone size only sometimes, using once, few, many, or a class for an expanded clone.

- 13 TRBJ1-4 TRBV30 CAWNRQGAEKLFF
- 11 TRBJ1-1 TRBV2 CASSASIGAFF
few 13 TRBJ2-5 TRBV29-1 CSVVAGAIGTQYF
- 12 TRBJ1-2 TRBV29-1 CSALTVGYGYTF
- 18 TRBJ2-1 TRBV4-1 CASSQDKGVGTRLAEQFF
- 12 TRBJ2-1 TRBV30 CAWSGSYGEQFF
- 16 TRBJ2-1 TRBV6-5 CASSYQTGMTYNEQFF
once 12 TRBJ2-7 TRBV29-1 CSVGQGGYEQYF
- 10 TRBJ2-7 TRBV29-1 CSVVLREQYF
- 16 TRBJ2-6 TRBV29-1 CSVRDGSSSGANVLTF
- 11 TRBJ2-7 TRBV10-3 CAISEFGEQYF
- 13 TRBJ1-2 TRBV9 CASSPGRSYGYTF
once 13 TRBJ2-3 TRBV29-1 CSVGTGHTDTQYF
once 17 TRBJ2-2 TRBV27 CASSLDRPGRMAGELFF
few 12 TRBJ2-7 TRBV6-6 CASSPTGFEQYF
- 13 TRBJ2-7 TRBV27 CASRPHLGNEQYF
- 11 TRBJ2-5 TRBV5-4 CASSFSETQYF
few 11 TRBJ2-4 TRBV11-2 CASSSRQGRYF
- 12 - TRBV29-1 CSAGTGIYEQYF
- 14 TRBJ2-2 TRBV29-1 CSGRRTANTGELFF
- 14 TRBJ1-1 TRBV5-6 CASSLEAANTEAFF
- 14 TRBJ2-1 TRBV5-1 CASASGTYYNEQFF
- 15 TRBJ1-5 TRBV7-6 CASSLVPSSNQPQHF
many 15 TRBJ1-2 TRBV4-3 CASSQGEQKSYGYTF
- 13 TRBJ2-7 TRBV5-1 CASSLVRAGEQYF
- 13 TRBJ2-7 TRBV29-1 CSVSGTGFNEQYF
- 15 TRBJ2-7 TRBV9 CASSVGEALSYEQYF
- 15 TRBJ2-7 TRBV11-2 CASSLGTGGFYEQYF
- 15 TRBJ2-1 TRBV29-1 CSVGSFGTGQNEQFF
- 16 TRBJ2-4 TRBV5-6 CASSLTGGLPKNIQYF